Sequencing of this T cell receptor (beta chain) was carried out in a study of yellow fever vaccine responses in identical twins. Findings of the study overall: Twins' vaccine T cell responses reportedly seemed partly convergent and partly personalized.

Each CDR3 protein gets one entry after TCRdb re-called the RT-PCR reads with MiXCR. Of about 1,000 distinct CDR3 sequences in the sample, 80% were seen once. In the case of this clonotype: As yet, its antigen is unknown.

The CDR3 contains 13 residues. Germline lookup yields CDR1 LNHNV and CDR2 YYDKDF (reference sequence). With 3 bases removed from V and 4 bases from J, the gap between germline ends came to 7 bases. The sample was T cells from blood (PBMCs), unsorted or a sorted subset (not recorded which), taken before or after yellow fever vaccination (not recorded which). This TCR came from a female donor who received the yellow fever vaccine. The V and J genes are TRBV15 and TRBJ2-1; D uncertain. The CDR3 spells CATSRDGYNEQFF. The CDR3 nucleotides are TGTGCCACCAGCAGGGACGGATACAATGAGCAGTTCTTC. Complete variable domain (other parts from reference TRBV15 and TRBJ2-1): DAMVIQNPRYQVTQFGKPVTLSCSQTLNHNVMYWYQQKSSQAPKLLFHYYDKDFNNEADTPDNFQSRRPNTSFCFLDIRSPGLGDTAMYLCATSRDGYNEQFFGPGTRLTVL.